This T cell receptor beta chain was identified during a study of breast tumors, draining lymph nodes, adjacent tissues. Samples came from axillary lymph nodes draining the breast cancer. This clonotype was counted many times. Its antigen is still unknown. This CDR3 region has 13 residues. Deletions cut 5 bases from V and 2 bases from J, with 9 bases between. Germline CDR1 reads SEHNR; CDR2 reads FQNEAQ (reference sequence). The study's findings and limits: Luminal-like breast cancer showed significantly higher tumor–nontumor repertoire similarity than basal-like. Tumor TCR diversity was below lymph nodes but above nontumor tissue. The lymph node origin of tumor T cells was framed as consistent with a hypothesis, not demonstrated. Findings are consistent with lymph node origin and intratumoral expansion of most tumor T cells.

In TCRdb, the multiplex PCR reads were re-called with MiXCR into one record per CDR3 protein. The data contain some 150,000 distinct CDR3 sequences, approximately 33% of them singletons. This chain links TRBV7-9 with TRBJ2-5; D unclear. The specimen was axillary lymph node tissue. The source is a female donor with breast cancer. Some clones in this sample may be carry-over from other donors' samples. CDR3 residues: CASSLARQETQYF. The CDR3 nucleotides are TGTGCCAGCAGCCTGGCTCGACAAGAGACCCAGTACTTC.